This paragraph covers one TCR beta chain sequence. The antigen remains undetermined. PCR employed 60 Vbeta and 13 Jbeta primers. Libraries were prepared by immunoSEQ multiplex PCR; TCRdb keeps only in-frame clonotypes and omits some of them. The sample holds around 150,000 clones; approximately 60% are singletons and the top ten take approximately 2.5%. The data derive from a study of cytomegalovirus exposure and HLA in healthy donors. This CDR3 comprises 13 residues. From germline, CDR1 is SGHTA and CDR2 FQGTGA. The ends were cut back, 4 bases at V and 5 bases at J, with 11 bases in the middle. Study results and limitations: The classifier reportedly diagnosed cytomegalovirus status with high sensitivity and specificity.

The TCR originated in a woman in her 40s in good health and CMV-seronegative. The sequenced sample consisted of PBMCs. The chain recombines TRBV7-3 with TRBJ2-5; TRBD2 might be the D (5 bases). CDR3 in DNA: TGTGCCAGCAGCTCTGGACTGAGGGAGACCCAGTACTTC. Its protein product is CASSSGLRETQYF.